These T cell receptor beta chains were read from a single sample in a study of blood T cell repertoires in COVID-19. Profiled with immunoSEQ multiplex PCR; TCRdb holds only in-frame clones, not every one. Of roughly 150,000 clones in the sample, approximately 80% were seen once. Sequenced sample: PBMCs or T cells enriched from blood (not recorded which). These receptor sequences come from a man aged 65-85 years who had been exposed to COVID-19. The CDR3 runs from the conserved cysteine through the conserved F or W. Fields, in order: D gene, clone size, J gene, V gene, CDR3 DNA, CDR3 protein. D genes are given only for firm matches. Clone size, where shown, is once, few, many, or a class for clones that have expanded.

>.|.|TRBJ1-1|TRBV6-5
TGTGCCACCAGCACTACAAAGAACACTGAAGCTTTCTTT
CATSTTKNTEAFF
>.|.|TRBJ2-3|TRBV7-9
TGTGCCAGCAGCAATAGCGTTACGCAGTATTTT
CASSNSVTQYF
>.|few|TRBJ2-2|TRBV3-1/TRBV3-2
TGTGCCAGCAGCCCGGGCACCGGGGAGCTGTTTTTT
CASSPGTGELFF
>TRBD1|.|TRBJ1-5|TRBV2
TGTGCCAGCAGCCCCAGGACAGGTGTATATCAGCCCCAGCATTTT
CASSPRTGVYQPQHF
>.|.|TRBJ2-7|TRBV6-2/TRBV6-3
TGTGCCAGCAGCGGACTTGCCTACGAGCAGTACTTC
CASSGLAYEQYF
>TRBD1|once|TRBJ1-4|TRBV4-1
TGCGCCAGCAGCCAGATGGGACAGATGGCTAATGAAAAACTGTTTTTT
CASSQMGQMANEKLFF
>.|once|TRBJ1-2|TRBV4-1
TGCGCCAGCAGCCAGGCAGGGCCCTTTTTAAACTATGGCTACACCTTC
CASSQAGPFLNYGYTF
>TRBD1|.|TRBJ2-6|TRBV28
TGTGCCAGTTACCCCGGGACAGGGTCGCCTGGGGCCAACGTCCTGACTTTC
CASYPGTGSPGANVLTF
>.|once|TRBJ2-3|TRBV25-1
TGTGCCAGCAGTGAATGGGGGGACAGCACAGATACGCAGTATTTT
CASSEWGDSTDTQYF
>TRBD1|.|TRBJ1-1|TRBV9
TGTGCCAGCAGCGAGACAGGGACGGGCACTGAAGCTTTCTTT
CASSETGTGTEAFF
>.|.|TRBJ1-1|TRBV15
TGTGCCACCAGCGGGCTCGGTGAAGCTTTCTTT
CATSGLGEAFF
>TRBD2|.|TRBJ2-7|TRBV4-1
TGCGCCAGCAGCCAATCTAGGACTAGATCGGCCGAGCAGTACTTC
CASSQSRTRSAEQYF
>.|.|TRBJ2-2|TRBV6-5
TGTGCCAGCAGGTACCGCACCGGGGAGCTGTTTTTT
CASRYRTGELFF
>TRBD1|.|TRBJ1-4|TRBV19
TGTGCCAGTAGTGCGACAGGGGAACGCGAAAAACTGTTTTTT
CASSATGEREKLFF